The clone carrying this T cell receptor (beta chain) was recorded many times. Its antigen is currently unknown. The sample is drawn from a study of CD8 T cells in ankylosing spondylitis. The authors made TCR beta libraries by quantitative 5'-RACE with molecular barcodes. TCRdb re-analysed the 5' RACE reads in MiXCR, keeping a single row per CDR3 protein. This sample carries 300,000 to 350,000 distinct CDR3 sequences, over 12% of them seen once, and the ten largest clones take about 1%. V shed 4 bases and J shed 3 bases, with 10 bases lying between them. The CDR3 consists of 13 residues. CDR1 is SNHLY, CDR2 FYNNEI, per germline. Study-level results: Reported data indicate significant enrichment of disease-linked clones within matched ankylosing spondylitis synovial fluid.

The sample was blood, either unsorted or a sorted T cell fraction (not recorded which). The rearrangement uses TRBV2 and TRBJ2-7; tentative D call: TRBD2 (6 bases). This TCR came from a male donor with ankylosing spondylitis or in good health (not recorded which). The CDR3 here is CASSAGENYEQYF. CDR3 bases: TGTGCCAGCAGTGCGGGAGAGAACTACGAGCAGTACTTC.